This T cell receptor (beta chain) was recovered during a study of shared clonotypes between healthy human individuals. About the research overall: The study drew on a couple of women and a few men aged 18 to 49 as donors. General study results and limits: For naive CD4 cells, approximately 4.8% of clonotypes were shared across a handful of donors.

For every subset, genomic DNA was evenly distributed across several immunoSEQ plates. Some clones are missing from TCRdb's copy, which holds only in-frame ones; the method was immunoSEQ multiplex PCR. This sample has 730,000 or so clones, with roughly 78% found just once. Note on this clone: Its antigen remains unknown.

This CDR3 has 13 amino acids. V lost 5 bases, J lost 6 bases, and 11 bases lay in between. From germline, CDR1 is MNHNS and CDR2 SASEGT. This receptor was identified in a woman aged 25 to 45 in good health. Sequencing was carried out using memory CD4+ T cells sorted from blood. Subset described: CD45RA-negative fraction. V usage is TRBV6-1 and J usage is TRBJ1-5; D is uncertain. The CDR3 coding sequence is TGTGCCAGCAGTCCTGGGTTATTTCAGCCCCAGCATTTT. Protein product: CASSPGLFQPQHF.